These 2 T cell receptor beta chains originate from one sample sequenced in a study of blood T cells in healthy people across ages. Using a J-beta primer mix together with a sample-barcoded 5' primer, a second PCR was run for roughly 7 to 12 cycles. One entry per CDR3 protein, called by TCRdb with MiXCR from the 5' RACE reads. The sample shows about 1,800,000 distinct CDR3 sequences, roughly 30% of them seen only once. Sequencing input: blood. These receptors were collected from a woman aged 25 to 45 in good health.

As for this clonotype: Mismatch with germline at one junction end may stem from a read error. In DNA form, the CDR3 reads TGTGCCAGCAGCTCGCGGGACAGGGCCGCCGGGGAGCGGTTTTTT. It codes for CASSSRDRAAGERFF. This chain uses TRBV7-9 with TRBJ2-2; 9 bases align to TRBD1. The germline gives CDR1 SEHNR, CDR2 FQNEAQ (reference sequence). The CDR3 totals 15 residues.

At least ten counts were recorded for this clonotype. This chain connects TRBV5-1 to TRBJ2-3; 9 bases are a match to TRBD2. CDR1 is SGHRS and CDR2 is YFSETQ in the germline V gene. The V segment lost 3 bases and the J segment 2 bases; nucleotides outside the gene matches: 7. This CDR3 region has 16 residues. In DNA, the CDR3 is TGCGCCAGCAGCTCCGGGTTAGCGGGGGTCACAGATACGCAGTATTTT. Translating it yields CASSSGLAGVTDTQYF.